Below are 8 T cell receptor beta chains sequenced from a single sample in a study of blood T cell repertoires in COVID-19. Here immunoSEQ multiplex PCR was the method, and the copy in TCRdb shows in-frame clones only, minus some. The sample carries 210,000 or so clones, 90% recorded once. The sample comprised peripheral blood. These receptors were taken from a man aged 45-65 years with acute or convalescent COVID-19.

This chain joins TRBV6-6 and TRBJ2-7; maybe TRBD1 (6 bases). The CDR3 is 14 residues long. The ends were cut back, 0 bases at V and 3 bases at J, with 9 bases in the middle. Germline-derived CDR1 and CDR2 are MNHNY and SVGAGI (reference sequence). CDR3 nucleotides: TGTGCCAGCAGTTACTCGAACAGGGTCTACGAGCAGTACGTC. This translates into CASSYSNRVYEQYV.

The rearrangement links TRBV27 to TRBJ1-2, with TRBD1 identical over 8 bases. CDR3 length: 14 amino acids. The V segment lost 5 bases and the J segment 8 bases; nucleotides outside the gene matches: 10. The germline V gene has CDR1 MNHEY and CDR2 SMNVEV (reference sequence). The CDR3: CASSNVRGRGGYTF. The CDR3 DNA is TGTGCCAGCAGTAACGTCAGGGGGCGCGGAGGCTACACCTTC.

This chain links TRBV7-2 with TRBJ1-1; perhaps TRBD1 as D (6 bases). Trimming shortened V by 5 bases and J by 1 base, and 17 bases separated the two germline ends. There are 16 residues in the CDR3. Germline values: CDR1 SGHTA, CDR2 FQGNSA. CDR3 protein: CASSPSARRGNTEAFF. CDR3 bases: TGTGCCAGCAGCCCCTCTGCCCGCAGGGGGAACACTGAAGCTTTCTTT.

This chain uses TRBV28 with TRBJ2-5; D perhaps matches TRBD1 (6 bases). CDR1 is MDHEN, CDR2 SYDVKM, per germline. The CDR3 extends over 14 amino acids. V lost 6 bases and J lost 4, with 15 bases in between. The CDR3 DNA reads TGTGCCAGCAGCCACGGGACAAAGACAGAGACCCAGTACTTC. It codes for CASSHGTKTETQYF.

The CDR3 is CASSDPGQGYTGELFF. The CDR3 coding sequence is TGTGCCAGCAGCGACCCCGGACAGGGGTACACCGGGGAGCTGTTTTTT. The V call is TRBV9, the J call TRBJ2-2; 9 nucleotides agree with TRBD1. Germline loops: CDR1 SGDLS, CDR2 YYNGEE. This CDR3 region has 16 residues. The V and J ends lost 3 bases and 3 bases, in that order; junction bases with no gene match: 6.

This chain connects TRBV6-5 to TRBJ1-1; 8 bases match TRBD1. V lost 6 bases to trimming and J lost 0 bases; unmatched junction nucleotides: 3. This CDR3 has 14 residues. Germline lookup yields CDR1 MNHEY and CDR2 SVGAGI. DNA of the CDR3: TGTGCCAGCAGATGGACAGGGTTGAACACTGAAGCTTTCTTT. Translation gives CASRWTGLNTEAFF.

This sequence joins TRBV27 and TRBJ1-3, with no clear D. From germline, CDR1 is MNHEY and CDR2 SMNVEV (reference sequence). V was pared by 5 bases and J by 0 bases, with 8 bases between. CDR3 length: 14 amino acids. This CDR3 is CASSGRDSGNTIYF. The CDR3 coding sequence is TGTGCCAGCAGTGGGAGGGACTCTGGAAACACCATATATTTT.

The rearrangement joins TRBV18 to TRBJ1-1, with D possibly being TRBD1 (5 bases). V dropped 1 base and J dropped 10 bases, with 13 bases sitting between them. The CDR3 loop spans 13 amino acids. Per germline, CDR1 KGHSH and CDR2 LQKENI. The CDR3 nucleotides read TGTGCCAGCTCACCACTGGCGGCGGGGGGAGCTTTCTTT. Translation: CASSPLAAGGAFF.